A single sample gave rise to the 28 T cell receptor beta chains below, sequenced in a study of blood T cell repertoires in COVID-19. Data came from immunoSEQ multiplex PCR; TCRdb stores just in-frame clones and leaves some out. This sample has about 160,000 clones, with about four fifths found just once. The sequencing sample was made of PBMCs or T cells enriched from blood (not recorded which). The receptors derive from a woman in her sixties who had recovered from COVID-19.

The J gene is TRBJ2-1, the V gene TRBV7-2, with D perhaps TRBD2 (7 bases). Trimming cost V 7 bases and J 7 bases, with 17 bases left between them. This CDR3 comprises 14 residues. From germline, CDR1 is SGHTA and CDR2 FQGNSA. The CDR3, as DNA: TGTGCCAGCAAGTGGGGGGGCCTAGTTAATGAGCAGTTCTTC. As protein: CASKWGGLVNEQFF.

The rearrangement links TRBV11-2 to TRBJ2-5; 10 nucleotides align to TRBD1. The V segment lost 5 bases and the J segment 2 bases; nucleotides outside the gene matches: 2. The CDR3 is made up of 14 amino acids. The germline gives CDR1 SGHAT, CDR2 FQNNGV. The chain's CDR3 is CASSGTGAQETQYF. The DNA of the CDR3 is TGTGCCAGCAGCGGGACAGGGGCTCAAGAGACCCAGTACTTC.

The chain couples TRBV19 to TRBJ2-6; 8 bases map to TRBD1. In germline, CDR1 is LNHDA, CDR2 SQIVND (reference sequence). The trim removed 7 bases at V and 0 bases at J, leaving 14 bases unmatched. CDR3 size: 19 residues. Here the CDR3 reads CASTRARTGSSSGANVLTF. The DNA for the CDR3 is TGTGCCAGTACCCGTGCCCGGACAGGGTCGAGCTCTGGGGCCAACGTCCTGACTTTC. Supplemented by reference TRBV19 and TRBJ2-6, the full variable domain reads DGGITQSPKYLFRKEGQNVTLSCEQNLNHDAMYWYRQDPGQGLRLIYYSQIVNDFQKGDIAEGYSVSREKKESFPLTVTSAQKNPTAFYLCASTRARTGSSSGANVLTFGAGSRLTVL.

This rearrangement joins TRBV6-6 to TRBJ2-7; a weak D match, TRBD2 (6 bases). This CDR3 has 13 residues. CDR1 is MNHNY, CDR2 SVGAGI, per germline (reference sequence). V was clipped by 5 bases and J by 2 bases, with 10 bases between them. The CDR3 here is CASSGSGAYEQYF. For the CDR3, the DNA is TGTGCCAGCAGTGGTTCGGGGGCCTACGAGCAGTACTTC.

This chain joins TRBV2 and TRBJ1-3; D gene uncertain. Germline V CDR1 and CDR2: SNHLY, FYNNEI. The CDR3 consists of 13 residues. V dropped 10 bases and J dropped 4 bases, with 14 bases sitting between them. CDR3 DNA sequence: TGTGCCATCCAAAGAGGGCCCGGAAACACCATATATTTT. This codes for CAIQRGPGNTIYF.

This clone was counted a few times. CDR3 sequence (DNA): TGTGCCAGTAGTACCCCGGCGGGGCAAAATGGCTACACCTTC. The encoded protein is CASSTPAGQNGYTF. The chain recombines TRBV19 with TRBJ1-2, with D tentatively TRBD1 (5 bases). The CDR3 runs 14 residues. V lost 4 bases and J lost 6, with 15 bases in between. In germline, CDR1 is LNHDA, CDR2 SQIVND (reference sequence).

V is TRBV4-1 and J is TRBJ2-3; 8 bases map to TRBD2. The CDR3 covers 17 residues. Germline CDR1 and CDR2: MGHRA and YSYEKL. Germline trimming cut 1 base from V and 2 bases from J; bases unmatched to any gene: 8. The CDR3 sequence is CASSQGGNGGVTDTQYF. As DNA, the CDR3 is TGCGCCAGCAGCCAAGGGGGCAACGGGGGGGTCACAGATACGCAGTATTTT.

The V and J genes are TRBV7-2 and TRBJ2-7; 10 nucleotides align to TRBD2. V was clipped by 4 bases and J by 3 bases; unmatched bases: 6. The germline V gene encodes CDR1 SGHTA and CDR2 FQGNSA. CDR3 size: 15 residues. The CDR3 DNA reads as TGTGCCAGCAGCTCTTTAGCGGGGGGCCACTACGAGCAGTACTTC. Translating it yields CASSSLAGGHYEQYF.

The rearrangement uses TRBV11-2 and TRBJ2-3; perhaps TRBD2 as D (5 bases). CDR3 length: 16 residues. V was clipped by 0 bases and J by 3 bases, with 13 bases between them. Germline V gene data show CDR1 as SGHAT and CDR2 as FQNNGV. In DNA form, the CDR3 reads TGTGCCAGCAGCTTAGATCATCTTAGCGTGACAGATACGCAGTATTTT. It translates to CASSLDHLSVTDTQYF.

The V gene is TRBV29-1, the J gene TRBJ2-2, with 7 nucleotides matching TRBD1. V shed 6 bases, J shed 7 bases, and the junction held 8 bases outside the gene matches. CDR1 and CDR2 (germline): SQVTM, ANQGSEA. The CDR3 runs 13 residues. The DNA of the CDR3 is TGCAGCGTCCTCTATTACAGGGGCGGGGAGCTGTTTTTT. Residues: CSVLYYRGGELFF.

This clone has a single count. The V and J genes are TRBV7-9 and TRBJ2-5; tentatively, D is TRBD1 (6 bases). Trimming stripped 1 base from V and 4 bases from J, with 10 bases between. CDR1 and CDR2 from the germline V gene are SEHNR and FQNEAQ (reference sequence). This CDR3 comprises 14 residues. CDR3 sequence reads: CASSLDRVIETQYF. CDR3 nucleotide sequence: TGTGCCAGCAGCTTAGACAGGGTCATAGAGACCCAGTACTTC.

This rearrangement joins TRBV5-1 to TRBJ1-1; D call uncertain. CDR3 length: 13 amino acids. Germline values: CDR1 SGHRS, CDR2 YFSETQ. V was cut by 4 bases and J by 5 bases, with 12 bases left in between. CDR3 bases: TGCGCCAGCAGCGCGGGCCTACGGACTGAAGCTTTCTTT. This sequence encodes CASSAGLRTEAFF.

This chain links TRBV5-1 with TRBJ2-3; 12 bases line up with TRBD2. This CDR3 is 16 amino acids long. V gave up 0 bases and J gave up 6 bases; unmatched junction bases: 5. CDR1 is SGHRS, CDR2 YFSETQ, per germline. The CDR3 nucleotides read TGCGCCAGCAGCTTGGCCTTGACTAGCGGGGGTGATACGCAGTATTTT. The encoded protein is CASSLALTSGGDTQYF.

This clone was seen a handful of times. The gene calls are TRBV30 and TRBJ1-2; no clear D gene. The germline V gene has CDR1 GTSNPN and CDR2 SVGIG (reference sequence). This CDR3 spans 13 amino acids. V lost 3 bases and J 7 bases, leaving 15 bases between the germline ends. In nucleotides, the CDR3 is TGTGCCTGGAGACCACAGTCCTTTGGTGGCTACACCTTC. Protein: CAWRPQSFGGYTF.

The chain employs TRBV2 and TRBJ2-3, with 11 bases that match TRBD1. The CDR3 spans 15 residues. Germline values: CDR1 SNHLY, CDR2 FYNNEI. J lost 2 bases, V lost 6 bases, and 4 bases had no gene match. CDR3 sequence (DNA): TGTGCCAGCAGAGGGACAGGGGGTGTCACAGATACGCAGTATTTT. Translation: CASRGTGGVTDTQYF.

This clone appeared once. The chain links TRBV29-1 to TRBJ2-1; 7 positions match TRBD1. CDR1 is SQVTM, CDR2 ANQGSEA, per germline. The V and J ends lost 8 bases and 6 bases, in that order; junction bases with no gene match: 7. The CDR3 contains 12 residues. The CDR3 spells CSPRTGANEQFF. CDR3 nucleotide sequence: TGCAGCCCGCGCACAGGGGCCAATGAGCAGTTCTTC.

The genes are TRBV6-5 and TRBJ2-5; TRBD2 matches at 12 bases. The length of the CDR3 is 15 residues. In germline, CDR1 is MNHEY, CDR2 SVGAGI. V lost 6 bases and J lost 5; bases outside the gene matches: 7. The CDR3 DNA is TGTGCCAGCAGGCCACTAGCGGGGGGTTGGGAGACCCAGTACTTC. It yields the protein CASRPLAGGWETQYF.

The rearrangement joins TRBV27 to TRBJ1-1; perhaps TRBD1 as D (5 bases). Germline values: CDR1 MNHEY, CDR2 SMNVEV (reference sequence). Trimming took off 2 bases at V and 6 bases at J, with 13 bases between the two ends. The CDR3 extends over 14 amino acids. The CDR3 nucleotides are TGTGCCAGCAGTTTAGGGGCATCTGGCCCTGAAGCTTTCTTT. It yields the protein CASSLGASGPEAFF.

This sequence joins TRBV27 and TRBJ1-5; 7 bases line up with TRBD1. CDR1 and CDR2 (germline): MNHEY, SMNVEV (reference sequence). Unmatched junction bases numbered 5, after V lost 4 bases and J lost 2 bases. This CDR3 region has 15 residues. CDR3 coding DNA: TGTGCCAGCAGTTCAGGTACAGGGGGCAATCAGCCCCAGCATTTT. Protein product: CASSSGTGGNQPQHF.

This rearrangement joins TRBV6-6 to TRBJ1-1, with D unclear. The germline V gene encodes CDR1 MNHNY and CDR2 SVGAGI (reference sequence). There are 13 residues in the CDR3. Trimming removed 0 bases at V and 4 bases at J, with 6 bases between. The CDR3: CASSYSTGTEAFF. The CDR3 DNA is TGTGCCAGCAGTTACTCCACGGGCACTGAAGCTTTCTTT.

This clone was observed a few times. The chain combines TRBV7-8 with TRBJ2-1; D not resolved. The germline CDR1 and CDR2 sequences are SGHVS and FQNEAQ. The CDR3 is 14 residues long. With 7 bases removed from V and 7 bases from J, the gap between germline ends came to 17 bases. In DNA form, the CDR3 reads TGTGCCAGCACCCTAGACGAGGCGGCGAATGAGCAGTTCTTC. Its translation is CASTLDEAANEQFF.

This clone has only one observation. The V call is TRBV5-1, the J call TRBJ1-2; TRBD1 aligns across 8 bases. There are 14 residues in the CDR3. J gave up 8 bases and V 2 bases, and 8 bases lay outside the gene matches. Per germline, CDR1 SGHRS and CDR2 YFSETQ. The CDR3 region has the DNA TGCGCCAGCAGCTTCCCAGACAGGGGAAGCGGCTACACCTTC. Translating it yields CASSFPDRGSGYTF.

This chain uses TRBV6-5 with TRBJ2-3; D might be TRBD2 (5 bases). This CDR3 is 14 amino acids long. The germline gives CDR1 MNHEY, CDR2 SVGAGI. V lost 7 bases to trimming and J lost 4 bases, with 15 bases between them. CDR3 DNA sequence: TGTGCCAGCACAGAACTAGGGCTCTCAGATACGCAGTATTTT. Protein: CASTELGLSDTQYF.

The genes are TRBV11-2 and TRBJ2-7; D call uncertain. Per germline, CDR1 SGHAT and CDR2 FQNNGV. Between the trimmed V and J ends, which lost 2 bases and 0 bases, there was a span of 11 bases. This CDR3 is 15 amino acids long. CDR3 sequence (DNA): TGTGCCAGCAGCTTAAGATCACAGTTCTCCTACGAGCAGTACTTC. Amino acids: CASSLRSQFSYEQYF. Full variable domain (missing parts from reference TRBV11-2 and TRBJ2-7): EAGVAQSPRYKIIEKRQSVAFWCNPISGHATLYWYQQILGQGPKLLIQFQNNGVVDDSQLPKDRFSAERLKGVDSTLKIQPAKLEDSAVYLCASSLRSQFSYEQYFGPGTRLTVT.

Note on this clone: At one end, the junction sequence differs from germline, possibly due to a read error. This chain joins TRBV7-9 and TRBJ2-7; TRBD2 matches 9 bases. CDR1 SEHNR and CDR2 FQNEAQ come from the germline V gene (reference sequence). The CDR3 is made up of 13 amino acids. The CDR3 DNA sequence: TGTGCCAGCAGCCCACTTGACCCTAGCGGGGCTCACTTC. Its protein is CASSPLDPSGAHF. Full variable domain (remainder filled in from reference TRBV7-9 and TRBJ2-7): DTGVSQNPRHKITKRGQNVTFRCDPISEHNRLYWYRQTLGQGPEFLTYFQNEAQLEKSRLLSDRFSAERPKGSFSTLEIQRTEQGDSAMYLCASSPLDPSGAHFGPGTRLTVT.

The chain combines TRBV29-1 with TRBJ1-5, with D maybe TRBD1 (6 bases). Per germline, CDR1 SQVTM and CDR2 ANQGSEA. The CDR3 length is 13 residues. The V end lost 7 bases, the J end lost 8 bases, and 18 bases lay between the germline ends. CDR3 protein: CSAGGGGLEPQHF. CDR3 bases: TGCAGCGCGGGGGGAGGGGGTTTGGAGCCCCAGCATTTT. The full variable domain, completed using reference TRBV29-1 and TRBJ1-5, is SAVISQKPSRDICQRGTSLTIQCQVDSQVTMMFWYRQQPGQSLTLIATANQGSEATYESGFVIDKFPISRPNLTFSTLTVSNMSPEDSSIYLCSAGGGGLEPQHFGDGTRLSIL.

The V and J genes are TRBV2 and TRBJ1-2; the D gene is possibly TRBD1 (5 bases). There are 14 residues in the CDR3. Trimming pared 1 base from V and 8 bases from J, leaving 14 bases between. Germline values: CDR1 SNHLY, CDR2 FYNNEI. The CDR3 region is CASSEGAGLRGYTF. CDR3 nucleotides: TGTGCCAGCAGTGAAGGGGCAGGGTTAAGAGGCTACACCTTC.

The rearrangement links TRBV27 to TRBJ2-7; a possible D gene is TRBD1 (5 bases). The CDR3 spans 15 residues. Between the trimmed V and J ends, which lost 5 bases and 3 bases, there was a span of 17 bases. Germline V gene sequence: CDR1 MNHEY, CDR2 SMNVEV (reference sequence). The CDR3 DNA reads as TGTGCCAGCAGTAAGGACACCGGAAACTTCTACGAGCAGTACTTC. This translates into CASSKDTGNFYEQYF.